This TCR beta chain was recorded in a study of CD8 T cells in Susac syndrome. Study-level background: Of the sequenced Susac syndrome patients, roughly six had active disease and roughly eight were in remission. When their blood was taken, patients with Susac syndrome were therapy-naive, taking corticosteroids, or taking intravenous immunoglobulin alone.

Per germline, CDR1 MDHEN and CDR2 SYDVKM. Trimming left V 2 bases short and J 3 bases short, with 3 bases between. The CDR3 runs 12 residues. RNA totalling roughly 0.45 to 1 ug underwent reverse transcription with random hexamers. TCRdb re-called the immunoSEQ multiplex PCR reads with MiXCR, one entry per CDR3 protein. This sample carries fewer than 90,000 distinct CDR3 sequences, approximately 95% of them seen once, and the ten largest clones take less than 0.95%. Sequencing of TCR beta drew on CD8+ and CD4+ T cells from blood. This chain joins TRBV28 and TRBJ2-3; D remains unclear. The sequence came from a human donor with Susac syndrome. The sample was CD8+ T cells from PBMCs. The CDR3 sequence is CASSLATDTQYF. CDR3 sequence (DNA): TGTGCCAGCAGTTTAGCGACAGATACGCAGTATTTT.